The next 8 T cell receptor beta chains were all read from a single sample in a study of T cell responses to AZD1222 COVID-19 vaccine. Assay: immunoSEQ multiplex PCR; the TCRdb copy retains only in-frame clones and omits some. The table includes approximately 80,000 clones, 90% detected once. Source: peripheral blood, taken 28 days after the second AZD1222 dose. The receptors here all came from an adult who received the AZD1222 COVID-19 vaccine.

This clone was counted a single time. The V and J genes are TRBV25-1 and TRBJ2-6; D is unclear. Deletions cut 2 bases from V and 0 bases from J, with 5 bases between. The CDR3 sequence is 15 residues long. Germline V gene lookup returns CDR1 MGHDK and CDR2 SYGVNS. This CDR3 is CASSESGSGANVLTF. CDR3 nucleotides: TGTGCCAGCAGTGAAAGTGGCTCTGGGGCCAACGTCCTGACTTTC.

The CDR3, as DNA: TGTGCCAGTAGCCGGGACAGGGGGCAGGACACTGAAGCTTTCTTT. Amino acids: CASSRDRGQDTEAFF. The rearrangement uses TRBV19 and TRBJ1-1; 12 nucleotides align to TRBD1. CDR1 is LNHDA, CDR2 SQIVND, per germline (reference sequence). The CDR3 is 15 amino acids. After removal of 6 bases from V and 3 bases from J, the junction contained 5 bases not matched to a gene.

The chain is built from TRBV11-3 and TRBJ2-1; possible D gene TRBD1, 5 bases. Germline V gene lookup returns CDR1 SGHNT and CDR2 YENEEA. This CDR3 region has 15 residues. The germline V and J ends were trimmed by 1 base and 5 bases, with 12 bases remaining between them. The DNA of the CDR3 is TGTGCCAGCAGCTTAGGGGGCGGCGGACACAATGAGCAGTTCTTC. Translating gives CASSLGGGGHNEQFF.

J is TRBJ1-4 and V is TRBV18; D unclear. The CDR3 extends over 14 amino acids. The V gene lost 5 bases and the J gene lost 4 bases, with 11 bases spanning the gap. Germline CDR1 and CDR2: KGHSH and LQKENI. CDR3 residues: CASSASRGNEKLFF. The CDR3 bases are TGTGCCAGCTCAGCCAGCCGGGGTAATGAAAAACTGTTTTTT.

The J gene is TRBJ1-2, the V gene TRBV27, with D unresolved. Trimming took 2 bases from V and 4 from J, leaving 8 bases between them. Per germline, CDR1 MNHEY and CDR2 SMNVEV (reference sequence). This CDR3 is built from 13 residues. Here the CDR3 reads CASSLGMAYGYTF. For the CDR3, the DNA is TGTGCCAGCAGTTTAGGGATGGCCTATGGCTACACCTTC.

The count of this clone is one. The chain uses TRBV18 and TRBJ1-2; D gene ambiguous. CDR1 KGHSH and CDR2 LQKENI come from the germline V gene. The CDR3 runs 12 residues. Between the trimmed V and J ends, which lost 3 bases and 10 bases, there was a span of 12 bases. The CDR3, as DNA: TGTGCCAGCTCACCCCTTGGAGGGCCCTACACCTTC. Protein product: CASSPLGGPYTF.

This clone has just one count. This chain joins TRBV30 and TRBJ1-1; D not certain. Germline CDR1 and CDR2: GTSNPN and SVGIG (reference sequence). The ends were cut back, 2 bases at V and 2 bases at J, with 9 bases in the middle. The CDR3 has 13 residues. CDR3 sequence reads: CAWSLGRNTEAFF. The CDR3 bases are TGTGCCTGGAGTTTAGGCAGAAACACTGAAGCTTTCTTT.

The gene calls are TRBV30 and TRBJ2-3, with 9 bases fitting TRBD1. Looked up from germline, CDR1 is GTSNPN and CDR2 is SVGIG (reference sequence). Trimming removed 2 bases from V and 1 base from J; junction bases left unmatched: 7. This CDR3 region has 16 residues. CDR3 region: CAWSFSDRGGTDTQYF. CDR3 nucleotide sequence: TGTGCCTGGAGTTTTTCGGACAGGGGTGGCACAGATACGCAGTATTTT. The complete variable domain, with remaining parts taken from reference TRBV30 and TRBJ2-3, reads SQTIHQWPATLVQPVGSPLSLECTVEGTSNPNLYWYRQAAGRGLQLLFYSVGIGQISSEVPQNLSASRPQDRQFILSSKKLLLSDSGFYLCAWSFSDRGGTDTQYFGPGTRLTVL.